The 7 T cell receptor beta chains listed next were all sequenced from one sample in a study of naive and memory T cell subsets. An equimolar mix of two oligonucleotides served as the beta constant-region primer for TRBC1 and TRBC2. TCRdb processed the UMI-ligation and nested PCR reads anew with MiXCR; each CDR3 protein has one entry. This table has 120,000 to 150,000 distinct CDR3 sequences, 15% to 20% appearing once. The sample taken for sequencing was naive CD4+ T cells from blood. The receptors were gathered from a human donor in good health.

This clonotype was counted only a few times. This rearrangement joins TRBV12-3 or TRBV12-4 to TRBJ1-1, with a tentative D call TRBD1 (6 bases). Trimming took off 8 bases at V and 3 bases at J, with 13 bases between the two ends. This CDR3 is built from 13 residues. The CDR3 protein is CASGGGADTEAFF. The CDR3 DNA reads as TGTGCCAGCGGTGGGGGGGCGGACACTGAAGCTTTCTTT.

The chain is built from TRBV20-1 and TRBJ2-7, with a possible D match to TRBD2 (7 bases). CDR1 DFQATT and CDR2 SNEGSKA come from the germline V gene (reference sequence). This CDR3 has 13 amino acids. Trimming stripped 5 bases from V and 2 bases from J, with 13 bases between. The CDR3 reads CSARGGATYEQYF. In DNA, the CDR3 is TGCAGTGCTCGAGGGGGGGCTACCTACGAGCAGTACTTC.

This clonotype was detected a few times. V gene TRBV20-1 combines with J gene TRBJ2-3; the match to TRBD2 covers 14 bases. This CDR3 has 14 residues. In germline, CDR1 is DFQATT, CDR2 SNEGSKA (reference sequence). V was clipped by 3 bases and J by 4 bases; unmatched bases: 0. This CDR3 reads CSARGLAGADTQYF. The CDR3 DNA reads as TGCAGTGCTAGGGGACTAGCGGGAGCAGATACGCAGTATTTT.

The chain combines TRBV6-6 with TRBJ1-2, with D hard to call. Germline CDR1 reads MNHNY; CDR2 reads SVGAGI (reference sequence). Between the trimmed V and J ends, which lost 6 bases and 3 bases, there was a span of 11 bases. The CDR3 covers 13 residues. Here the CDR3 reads CASRSDEYYGYTF. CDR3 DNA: TGTGCCAGCAGGTCGGACGAATACTATGGCTACACCTTC.

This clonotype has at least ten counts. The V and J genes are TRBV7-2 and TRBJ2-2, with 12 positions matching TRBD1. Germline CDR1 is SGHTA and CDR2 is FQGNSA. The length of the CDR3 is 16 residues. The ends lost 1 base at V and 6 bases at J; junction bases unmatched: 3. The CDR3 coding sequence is TGTGCCAGCAGCTTAGTGGGGACAGGGGGCCCCGGGGAGCTGTTTTTT. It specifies CASSLVGTGGPGELFF.

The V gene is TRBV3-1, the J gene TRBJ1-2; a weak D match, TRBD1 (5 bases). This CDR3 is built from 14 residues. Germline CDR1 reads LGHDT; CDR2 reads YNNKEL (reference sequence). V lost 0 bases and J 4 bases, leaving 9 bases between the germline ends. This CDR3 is CASSQDRGGYGYTF. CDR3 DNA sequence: TGTGCCAGCAGCCAAGATAGGGGAGGCTATGGCTACACCTTC.

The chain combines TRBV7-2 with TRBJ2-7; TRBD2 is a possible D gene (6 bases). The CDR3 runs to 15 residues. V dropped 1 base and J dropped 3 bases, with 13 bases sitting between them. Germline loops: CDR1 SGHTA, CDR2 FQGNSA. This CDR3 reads CASSLEPTRGYEQYF. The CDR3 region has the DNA TGTGCCAGCAGCTTAGAACCGACTAGGGGCTACGAGCAGTACTTC.